This T cell receptor (beta chain) emerged from a study of T cells in Graves' hyperthyroidism and ophthalmopathy. Notes on the study in general: Ophthalmopathy stood apart from stable hyperthyroidism in a 13 V-J model. The blood repertoire included most of the expanded thyroid clonotypes above 0.001.

In its sample, this clonotype was seen many times. The target antigen is unknown. Uncontrolled infection, other autoimmune disease, pregnancy or lactation barred patients from enrollment. Diagnoses rested on clinical symptoms, serum thyroxine and TRAb, thyroid ultrasound and orbital computed tomography. The germline CDR1 and CDR2 sequences are SGHAT and FQNNGV. The V and J ends lost 5 bases and 10 bases respectively, with 18 bases between them. This CDR3 has 14 amino acids. Regions amplified from RNA transcripts were the TCR beta CDR3 regions. First-round RT-PCR with HTBI primers amplified the TCR CDR3 region. TCRdb called the multiplex PCR reads again in MiXCR, with one record for every CDR3 protein. The table has hundreds of thousands of distinct CDR3 sequences, roughly 22% seen once; the top ten hold around 65%.

The receptor's source is a man in his thirties or forties with Graves' ophthalmopathy. V gene TRBV11-2 combines with J gene TRBJ2-1, with a possible D match to TRBD1 (6 bases). Material for sequencing was blood. The CDR3 sequence: CASSAIQGSEEQFF. CDR3 DNA: TGTGCCAGCAGCGCCATACAGGGATCGGAAGAGCAGTTCTTC.